A selection of T cell receptor beta chains follows, all from one sample in a study of blood T cell repertoires in COVID-19. Sequencing used immunoSEQ multiplex PCR; TCRdb keeps in-frame clones, though not all of them. The repertoire includes around 700,000 clones, over 80% of them detected once, and 0.2% to 0.3% sits in the top ten. Sequencing was done on a sample of peripheral blood. The receptor source for this set is a woman aged 18-30 years with acute or convalescent COVID-19. CDR3s include the opening cysteine and the closing phenylalanine or tryptophan. D genes are given only for firm matches. Not every row has a clone size; where given, it reads once, few, many or a size class.

CDR3nt: TGTGCCAGCAGCTTTCGGGGGGGCGCCCACTATGGCTACACCTTC
CDR3aa: CASSFRGGAHYGYTF
d_gene: -
abundance: -
v_gene: TRBV7-9
j_gene: TRBJ1-2

CDR3nt: TGTGCTAGTGGTTTGGTTCCGGACACCGGGGAGCTGTTTTTT
CDR3aa: CASGLVPDTGELFF
d_gene: -
abundance: -
v_gene: TRBV12-5
j_gene: TRBJ2-2

CDR3nt: TGCGCCAGCAGTCCTACGGACAGGATTTCCTACGAGCAGTACTTC
CDR3aa: CASSPTDRISYEQYF
d_gene: TRBD1
abundance: -
v_gene: TRBV5-1
j_gene: TRBJ2-7

CDR3nt: TGTGCCAGCAGCGGGATTCAGGGTTCAATGGGCTATGGCTACACCTTC
CDR3aa: CASSGIQGSMGYGYTF
d_gene: -
abundance: -
v_gene: TRBV9
j_gene: TRBJ1-2

CDR3nt: TGCGCCAGCAGCCAAGGACAGGGGAGGACAGATACGCAGTATTTT
CDR3aa: CASSQGQGRTDTQYF
d_gene: TRBD1
abundance: once
v_gene: TRBV4-3
j_gene: TRBJ2-3

CDR3nt: TGTGCCAGCAGCGTCAGACGGGGAGGCAACACTGAAGCTTTCTTT
CDR3aa: CASSVRRGGNTEAFF
d_gene: -
abundance: once
v_gene: TRBV9
j_gene: TRBJ1-1

CDR3nt: TGTGCCAGCAGTGAACTTATCATGGCGACGGGAGGGTCCTACGAGCAGTACTTC
CDR3aa: CASSELIMATGGSYEQYF
d_gene: TRBD2
abundance: once
v_gene: TRBV2
j_gene: TRBJ2-7

CDR3nt: TGTGCCAGCAGCGAAAGCCCGACAGGTGAGGTGTCTGAAGCTTTCTTT
CDR3aa: CASSESPTGEVSEAFF
d_gene: -
abundance: -
v_gene: TRBV21-1
j_gene: TRBJ1-1

CDR3nt: TGTGCCATCAGTGAGTCCAGGCTGGGGGGCTCCTACGAGCAGTACTTC
CDR3aa: CAISESRLGGSYEQYF
d_gene: -
abundance: -
v_gene: TRBV10-3
j_gene: TRBJ2-7

CDR3nt: TGTGCCAGTAGTGCCCGGGACAGATGGGACGAGCAGTACTTC
CDR3aa: CASSARDRWDEQYF
d_gene: TRBD1
abundance: -
v_gene: TRBV19
j_gene: TRBJ2-7

CDR3nt: TGTGCCAGCAGCTTTGAGCAGACCCAGTACTTC
CDR3aa: CASSFEQTQYF
d_gene: -
abundance: -
v_gene: TRBV7-6
j_gene: TRBJ2-5